The 12 T cell receptor beta chains given below trace back to one sample, sequenced in a study of blood T cell repertoires in COVID-19. Repertoires were generated with immunoSEQ multiplex PCR, while TCRdb's copy carries only in-frame clones and drops some. This sample has some 310,000 clones, with approximately 87% found just once. Sequencing was carried out using peripheral blood. The receptors were gathered from a woman in her twenties or thirties with COVID-19, enrolled during active disease.

The rearrangement uses TRBV5-1 and TRBJ1-5; possibly TRBD1 for D (5 bases). Germline V gives CDR1 SGHRS, CDR2 YFSETQ. The CDR3 totals 14 residues. The ends were cut back, 1 base at V and 7 bases at J, with 12 bases in the middle. CDR3 bases: TGCGCCAGCAGCTTGTGGGGGGGTGGACAGCCCCAGCATTTT. Amino acid sequence: CASSLWGGGQPQHF.

The chain uses TRBV12-5 and TRBJ2-7; a weak D match, TRBD2 (6 bases). With 9 bases removed from V and 4 bases from J, the gap between germline ends came to 10 bases. The CDR3 has 11 residues. From germline, CDR1 is LGHNT and CDR2 FRNRAP. CDR3 DNA sequence: TGTGCTAGCGGGACTTATTACGAGCAGTACTTC. Translated: CASGTYYEQYF.

The chain employs TRBV7-8 and TRBJ1-4, with D perhaps matching TRBD1 (5 bases). V was shortened by 2 bases and J by 6 bases, with 10 bases between the two germline ends. Germline CDR1 SGHVS, CDR2 FQNEAQ. The CDR3 extends over 14 amino acids. This CDR3 reads CASSLLQGDEKLFF. The CDR3 DNA follows: TGTGCCAGCAGCTTACTTCAAGGGGATGAAAAACTGTTTTTT.

V and J are TRBV10-3 and TRBJ2-3; D might be TRBD1 (5 bases). From germline, CDR1 is ENHRY and CDR2 SYGVKD. V lost 5 bases and J 2 bases, leaving 17 bases between the germline ends. The CDR3 runs to 16 residues. CDR3 loop: CAISIPLTGNTDTQYF. DNA for the CDR3: TGTGCCATCAGTATTCCCCTAACAGGAAACACAGATACGCAGTATTTT.

J is TRBJ1-5 and V is TRBV6-5, with a possible D match to TRBD1 (6 bases). The length of the CDR3 is 16 residues. Germline V gene sequence: CDR1 MNHEY, CDR2 SVGAGI. The V gene lost 4 bases and the J gene lost 3 bases, with 16 bases spanning the gap. The CDR3 is CASSSSGASYNQPQHF. The CDR3 DNA sequence: TGTGCCAGCAGTTCCTCAGGGGCCTCCTACAATCAGCCCCAGCATTTT.

This clone was detected once. This rearrangement joins TRBV10-3 to TRBJ2-3, with 9 bases that match TRBD1. The junction had 13 bases not matched to a gene; V was cut back by 8 bases and J by 4 bases. This CDR3 region has 16 residues. Germline lookup yields CDR1 ENHRY and CDR2 SYGVKD. CDR3 nucleotides: TGTGCCATCGCACGACAGGGGGGGGGTGGTCCAGATACGCAGTATTTT. The encoded protein is CAIARQGGGGPDTQYF.

The CDR3 nucleotides read TGCAGCGTCGGATCTAGGGGGAGGGAGCTGTTTTTT. This translates into CSVGSRGRELFF. The chain recombines TRBV29-1 with TRBJ2-2, with a weak D call TRBD1 (6 bases). Trimming cost V 6 bases and J 9 bases, with 14 bases left between them. Germline assignment: CDR1 SQVTM and CDR2 ANQGSEA. This CDR3 region has 12 residues.

With regard to this clone: Other DNA sequences in this sample translate to the same CDR3. The rearrangement uses TRBV11-2 and TRBJ2-1, with 9 bases fitting TRBD2. The germline gives CDR1 SGHAT, CDR2 FQNNGV. Trimming took 1 base from V and 4 from J; bases not matched to a gene: 5. The CDR3 loop spans 16 amino acids. The CDR3 protein is CASSLGASGVYNEQFF. The DNA for the CDR3 is TGTGCCAGCAGCTTAGGGGCTAGCGGGGTATACAATGAGCAGTTCTTC.

V is TRBV7-9 and J is TRBJ1-2; D is unclear. With 5 bases removed from V and 5 bases from J, the gap between germline ends came to 21 bases. This CDR3 comprises 16 residues. The V gene's germline CDR1 is SEHNR and CDR2 FQNEAQ (reference sequence). The CDR3 loop is CASSPLRWQDSYGYTF. The CDR3 DNA sequence: TGTGCCAGCAGCCCACTCCGGTGGCAGGACTCTTATGGCTACACCTTC.

CDR3 bases: TGCAGCGTTGCCCTGACACCGGGATCCCCGGAGGTGGATACGCAGTATTTT. Translating gives CSVALTPGSPEVDTQYF. The chain carries TRBV29-1 and TRBJ2-3; the D gene is possibly TRBD2 (5 bases). The CDR3 is 17 amino acids. V was trimmed by 4 bases and J by 6 bases, leaving 26 bases between them. Per germline, CDR1 SQVTM and CDR2 ANQGSEA.

V usage is TRBV5-4 and J usage is TRBJ2-1; the D gene is possibly TRBD1 (6 bases). The germline V gene encodes CDR1 SGHNT and CDR2 YYREEE (reference sequence). V was clipped by 0 bases and J by 0 bases, with 13 bases between them. The CDR3 consists of 17 residues. This chain's CDR3 is CASSLASGAHSYNEQFF. For the CDR3, the DNA is TGTGCCAGCAGCTTGGCTTCAGGGGCACACTCCTACAATGAGCAGTTCTTC.

The J gene is TRBJ2-1, the V gene TRBV7-2, with TRBD2 matching 9 bases. Trimming removed 2 bases from V and 0 bases from J; junction bases left unmatched: 2. Germline V gene sequence: CDR1 SGHTA, CDR2 FQGNSA. This CDR3 comprises 16 residues. The CDR3 nucleotides are TGTGCCAGCAGCTTATTTAGCGGGAGCTCCTACAATGAGCAGTTCTTC. This codes for CASSLFSGSSYNEQFF.